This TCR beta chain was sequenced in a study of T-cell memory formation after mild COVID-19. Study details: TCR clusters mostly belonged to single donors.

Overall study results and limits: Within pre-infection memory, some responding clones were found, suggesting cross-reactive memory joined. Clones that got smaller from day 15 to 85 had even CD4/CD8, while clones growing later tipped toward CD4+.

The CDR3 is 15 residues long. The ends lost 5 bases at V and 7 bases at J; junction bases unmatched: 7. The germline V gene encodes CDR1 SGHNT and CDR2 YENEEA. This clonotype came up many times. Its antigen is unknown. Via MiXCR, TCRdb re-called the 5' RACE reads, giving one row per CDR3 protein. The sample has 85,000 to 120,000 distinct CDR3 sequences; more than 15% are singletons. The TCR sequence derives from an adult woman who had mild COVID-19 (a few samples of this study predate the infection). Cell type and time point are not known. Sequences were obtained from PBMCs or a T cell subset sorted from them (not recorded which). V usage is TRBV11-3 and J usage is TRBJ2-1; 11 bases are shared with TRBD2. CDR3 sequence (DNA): TGTGCCAGCAGCGCAAGACTAGCGGGAAGGAATGAGCAGTTCTTC. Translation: CASSARLAGRNEQFF.